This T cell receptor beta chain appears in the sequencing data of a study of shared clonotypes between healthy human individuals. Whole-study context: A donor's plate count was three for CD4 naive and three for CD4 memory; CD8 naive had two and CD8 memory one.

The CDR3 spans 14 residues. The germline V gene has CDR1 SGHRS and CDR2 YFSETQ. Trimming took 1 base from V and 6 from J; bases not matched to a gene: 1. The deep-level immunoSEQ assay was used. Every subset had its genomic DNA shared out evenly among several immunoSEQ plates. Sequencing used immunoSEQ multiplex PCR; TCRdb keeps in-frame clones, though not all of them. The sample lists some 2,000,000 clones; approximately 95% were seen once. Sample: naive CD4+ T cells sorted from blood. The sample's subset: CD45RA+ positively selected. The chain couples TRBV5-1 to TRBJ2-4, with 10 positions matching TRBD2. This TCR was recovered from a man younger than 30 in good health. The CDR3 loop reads CASSLTSGINIQYF. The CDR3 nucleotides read TGCGCCAGCAGCTTGACTAGCGGGATAAACATTCAGTACTTC.